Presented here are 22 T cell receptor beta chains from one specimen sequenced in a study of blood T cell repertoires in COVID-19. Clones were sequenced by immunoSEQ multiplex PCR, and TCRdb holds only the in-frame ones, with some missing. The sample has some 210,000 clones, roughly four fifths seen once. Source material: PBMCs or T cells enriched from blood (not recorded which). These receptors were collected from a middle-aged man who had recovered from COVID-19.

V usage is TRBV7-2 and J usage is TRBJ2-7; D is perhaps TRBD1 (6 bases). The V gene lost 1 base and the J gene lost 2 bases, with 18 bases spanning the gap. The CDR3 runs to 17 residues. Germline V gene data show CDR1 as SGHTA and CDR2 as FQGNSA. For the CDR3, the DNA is TGTGCCAGCAGCTTAGGTCCCCAGGGGCGACTACCCTACGAGCAGTACTTC. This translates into CASSLGPQGRLPYEQYF.

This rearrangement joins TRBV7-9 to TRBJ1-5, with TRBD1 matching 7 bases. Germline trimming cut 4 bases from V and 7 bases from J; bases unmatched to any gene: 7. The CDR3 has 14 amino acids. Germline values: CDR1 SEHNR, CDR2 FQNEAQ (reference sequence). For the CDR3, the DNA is TGTGCCAGCAGCTCTTGGACAGGTACCCAGCCCCAGCATTTT. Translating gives CASSSWTGTQPQHF.

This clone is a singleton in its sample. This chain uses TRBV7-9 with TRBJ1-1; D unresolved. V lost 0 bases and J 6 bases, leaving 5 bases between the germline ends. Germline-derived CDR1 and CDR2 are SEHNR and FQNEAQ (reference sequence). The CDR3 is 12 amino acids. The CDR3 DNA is TGTGCCAGCAGCTTAGCCGAGTCTGAAGCTTTCTTT. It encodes CASSLAESEAFF.

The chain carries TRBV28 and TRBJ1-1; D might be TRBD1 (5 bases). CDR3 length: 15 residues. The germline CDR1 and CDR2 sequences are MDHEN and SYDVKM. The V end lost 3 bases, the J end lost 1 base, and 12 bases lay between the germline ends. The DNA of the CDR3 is TGTGCCAGCAGTTTTATGGGCGGGGGGAACACTGAAGCTTTCTTT. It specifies CASSFMGGGNTEAFF.

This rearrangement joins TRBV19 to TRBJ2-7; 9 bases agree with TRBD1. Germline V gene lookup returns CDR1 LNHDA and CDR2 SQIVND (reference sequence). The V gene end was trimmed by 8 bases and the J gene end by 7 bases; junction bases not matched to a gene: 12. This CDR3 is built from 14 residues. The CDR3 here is CASQSWTGETEQYF. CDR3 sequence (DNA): TGTGCCAGTCAATCGTGGACAGGGGAAACAGAGCAGTACTTC.

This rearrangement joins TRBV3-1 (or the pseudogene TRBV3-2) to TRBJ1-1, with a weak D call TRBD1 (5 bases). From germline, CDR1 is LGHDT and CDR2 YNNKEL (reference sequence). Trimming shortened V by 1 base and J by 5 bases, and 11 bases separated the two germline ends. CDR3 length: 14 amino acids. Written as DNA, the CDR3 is TGTGCCAGCAGCCAAGGGGCGGGGGGGACTGAAGCTTTCTTT. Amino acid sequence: CASSQGAGGTEAFF.

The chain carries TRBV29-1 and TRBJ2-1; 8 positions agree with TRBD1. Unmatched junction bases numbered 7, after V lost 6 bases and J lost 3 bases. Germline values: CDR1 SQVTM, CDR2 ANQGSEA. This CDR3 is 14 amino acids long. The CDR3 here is CSVLGQANYNEQFF. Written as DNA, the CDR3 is TGCAGCGTCCTGGGACAGGCTAACTACAATGAGCAGTTCTTC.

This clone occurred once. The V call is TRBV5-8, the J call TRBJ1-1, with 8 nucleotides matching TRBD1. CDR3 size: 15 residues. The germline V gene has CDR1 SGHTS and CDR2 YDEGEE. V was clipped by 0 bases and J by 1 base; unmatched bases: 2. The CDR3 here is CASSLADRENTEAFF. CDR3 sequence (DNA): TGTGCCAGCAGCTTGGCGGACAGGGAGAACACTGAAGCTTTCTTT.

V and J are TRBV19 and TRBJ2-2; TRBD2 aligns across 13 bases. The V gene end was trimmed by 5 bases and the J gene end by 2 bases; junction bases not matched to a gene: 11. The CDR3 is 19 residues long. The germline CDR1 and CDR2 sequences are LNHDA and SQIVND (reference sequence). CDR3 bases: TGTGCCAGTAGTCCAAAGACTAGCGGGGGGCTATTAAACACCGGGGAGCTGTTTTTT. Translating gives CASSPKTSGGLLNTGELFF.

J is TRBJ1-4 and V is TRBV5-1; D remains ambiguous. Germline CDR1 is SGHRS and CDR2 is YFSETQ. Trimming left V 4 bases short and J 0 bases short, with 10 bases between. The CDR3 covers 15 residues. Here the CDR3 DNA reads TGCGCCAGCAGCCCCGAGCCGGCAACTAATGAAAAACTGTTTTTT. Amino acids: CASSPEPATNEKLFF.

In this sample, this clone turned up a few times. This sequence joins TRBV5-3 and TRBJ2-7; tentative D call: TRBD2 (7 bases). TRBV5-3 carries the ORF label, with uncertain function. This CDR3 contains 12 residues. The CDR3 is CRGASWDYEQYF. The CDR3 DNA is TGTCGGGGGGCTAGCTGGGATTACGAGCAGTACTTC.

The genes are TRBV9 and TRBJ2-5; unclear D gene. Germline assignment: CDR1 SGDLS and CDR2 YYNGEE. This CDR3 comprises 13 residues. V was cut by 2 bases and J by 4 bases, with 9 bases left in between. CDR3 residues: CASSVGSRETQYF. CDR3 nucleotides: TGTGCCAGCAGCGTGGGCAGTCGAGAGACCCAGTACTTC.

This CDR3 reads CASSLGGTGSGYTF. In nucleotides, the CDR3 is TGCGCCAGCAGCTTGGGAGGGACAGGGTCTGGCTACACCTTC. The genes are TRBV5-1 and TRBJ1-2; 9 nucleotides align to TRBD1. The CDR3 is made up of 14 amino acids. Unmatched junction bases numbered 4, after V lost 0 bases and J lost 7 bases. The germline CDR1 and CDR2 sequences are SGHRS and YFSETQ.

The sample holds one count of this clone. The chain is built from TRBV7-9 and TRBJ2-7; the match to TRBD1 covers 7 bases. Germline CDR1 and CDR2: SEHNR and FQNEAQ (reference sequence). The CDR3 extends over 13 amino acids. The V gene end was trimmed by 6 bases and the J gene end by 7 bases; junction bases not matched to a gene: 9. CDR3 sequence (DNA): TGTGCCAGCAGTCGACTTACAGGGGAAGAGCAGTACTTC. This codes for CASSRLTGEEQYF.

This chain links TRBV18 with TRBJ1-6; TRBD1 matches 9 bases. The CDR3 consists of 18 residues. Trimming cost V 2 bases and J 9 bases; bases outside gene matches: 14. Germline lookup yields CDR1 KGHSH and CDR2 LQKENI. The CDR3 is CASSPKVPGQGRSSPLHF. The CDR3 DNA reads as TGTGCCAGCTCACCAAAAGTTCCAGGACAGGGGCGTTCTTCACCCCTCCACTTT.

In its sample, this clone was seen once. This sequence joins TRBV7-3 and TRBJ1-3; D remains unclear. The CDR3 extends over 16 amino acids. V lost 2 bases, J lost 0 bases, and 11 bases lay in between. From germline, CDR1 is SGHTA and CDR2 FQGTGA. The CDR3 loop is CASSLGGPSSGNTIYF. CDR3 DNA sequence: TGTGCCAGCAGCTTAGGCGGTCCGAGCTCTGGAAACACCATATATTTT.

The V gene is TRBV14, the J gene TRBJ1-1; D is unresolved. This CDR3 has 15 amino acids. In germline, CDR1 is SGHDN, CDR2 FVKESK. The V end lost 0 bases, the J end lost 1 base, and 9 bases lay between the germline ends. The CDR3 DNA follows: TGTGCCAGCAGCCAAGACCCCATTTGGAACACTGAAGCTTTCTTT. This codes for CASSQDPIWNTEAFF.

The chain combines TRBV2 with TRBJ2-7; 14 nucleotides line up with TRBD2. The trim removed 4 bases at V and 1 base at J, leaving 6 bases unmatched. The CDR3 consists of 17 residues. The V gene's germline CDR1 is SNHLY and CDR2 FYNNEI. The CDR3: CASSGTSGRTGSYEQYF. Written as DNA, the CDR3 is TGTGCCAGCAGTGGGACTAGCGGGAGGACTGGGTCCTACGAGCAGTACTTC.

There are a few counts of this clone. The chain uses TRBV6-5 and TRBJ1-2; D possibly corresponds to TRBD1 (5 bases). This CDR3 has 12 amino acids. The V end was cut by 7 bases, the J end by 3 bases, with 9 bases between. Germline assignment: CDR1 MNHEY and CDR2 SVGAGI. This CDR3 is CASNSRDYGYTF. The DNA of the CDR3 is TGTGCCAGCAATTCCAGGGACTATGGCTACACCTTC.

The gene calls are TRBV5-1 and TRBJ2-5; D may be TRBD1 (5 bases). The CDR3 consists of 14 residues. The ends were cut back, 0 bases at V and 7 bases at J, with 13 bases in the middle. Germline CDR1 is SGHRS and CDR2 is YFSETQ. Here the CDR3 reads CASSLDGQMGTQYF. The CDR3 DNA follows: TGCGCCAGCAGCTTGGACGGACAAATGGGGACCCAGTACTTC.

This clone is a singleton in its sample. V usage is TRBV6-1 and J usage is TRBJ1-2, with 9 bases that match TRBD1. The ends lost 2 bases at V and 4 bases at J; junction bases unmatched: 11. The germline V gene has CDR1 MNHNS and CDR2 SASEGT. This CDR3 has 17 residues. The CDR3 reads CASSEPGQGLRSYGYTF. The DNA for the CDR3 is TGTGCCAGCAGTGAACCGGGACAGGGACTCAGAAGCTATGGCTACACCTTC.

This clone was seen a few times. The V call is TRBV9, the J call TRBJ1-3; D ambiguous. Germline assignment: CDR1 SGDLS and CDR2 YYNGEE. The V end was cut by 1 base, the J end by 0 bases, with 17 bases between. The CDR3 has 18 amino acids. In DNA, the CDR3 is TGTGCCAGCAGCGTATCCGTTCTCGACAACGACTCTGGAAACACCATATATTTT. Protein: CASSVSVLDNDSGNTIYF.